Listed here are 25 T cell receptor beta chains from one sample, sequenced in a study of blood T cell repertoires in COVID-19. Generated by immunoSEQ multiplex PCR, the TCRdb table keeps only in-frame clones and is missing some. The sample carries 150,000 to 200,000 clones, 65% to 90% recorded once. Sample: peripheral blood. The receptors originated from a man in his fifties with active or convalescent COVID-19.

With respect to this clone: The germline gene is not matched at one end of the junction; a read error may be the cause. V and J are TRBV7-3 and TRBJ1-2; no clear D gene. CDR1 and CDR2 from the germline V gene are SGHTA and FQGTGA. The CDR3 spans 14 residues. CDR3 sequence reads: CASSPSSDNYGHTF. Here the CDR3 DNA reads TGTGCCAGCAGCCCCTCATCTGATAACTATGGCCACACCTTC.

The rearrangement joins TRBV4-3 to TRBJ2-2, with 11 bases that match TRBD1. With V trimmed by 1 base and J by 4 bases, 2 bases remained unmatched. The CDR3 is 16 amino acids. The germline CDR1 and CDR2 sequences are LGHNA and YSLEER. For the CDR3, the DNA is TGCGCCAGCAGCCAAGGGACAGGGGGCCTCACCGGGGAGCTGTTTTTT. Translation: CASSQGTGGLTGELFF.

The gene calls are TRBV5-4 and TRBJ2-2, with TRBD2 matching 11 bases. J was trimmed by 6 bases and V by 0 bases; bases with no gene match: 13. The germline V gene has CDR1 SGHNT and CDR2 YYREEE (reference sequence). The CDR3 has 19 amino acids. The DNA for the CDR3 is TGTGCCAGCAGCTTGGTTAGCGGGAGGGCCAGGCCAGGGGCCGGGGAGCTGTTTTTT. This codes for CASSLVSGRARPGAGELFF.

The V gene is TRBV5-1, the J gene TRBJ1-5, with TRBD1 identical over 10 bases. V dropped 9 bases and J dropped 7; count of bases not matched to a gene: 13. Germline V gene sequence: CDR1 SGHRS, CDR2 YFSETQ. This CDR3 has 15 residues. CDR3: CATITGTGDEQPQHF. The CDR3 DNA reads as TGCGCCACGATAACCGGGACAGGGGACGAGCAGCCCCAGCATTTT.

J is TRBJ2-1 and V is TRBV19, with a weak D call TRBD2 (5 bases). The CDR3 contains 17 residues. The germline gives CDR1 LNHDA, CDR2 SQIVND (reference sequence). V lost 9 bases to trimming and J lost 0 bases, with 21 bases between them. The CDR3: CASTGTQFLGSYNEQFF. CDR3 nucleotides: TGTGCCAGCACGGGAACCCAATTTCTAGGCTCCTACAATGAGCAGTTCTTC.

V and J are TRBV27 and TRBJ2-7, with D maybe TRBD1 (6 bases). Germline loops: CDR1 MNHEY, CDR2 SMNVEV (reference sequence). V was cut by 9 bases and J by 4 bases, with 16 bases left in between. This CDR3 is built from 13 residues. This CDR3 is CASTGMPGYEQYF. CDR3 bases: TGTGCCAGTACAGGGATGCCCGGGTACGAGCAGTACTTC.

The chain links TRBV9 to TRBJ1-2; tentatively, D is TRBD1 (5 bases). The V gene lost 0 bases and the J gene lost 7 bases, with 16 bases spanning the gap. CDR1 is SGDLS and CDR2 is YYNGEE in the germline V gene. The CDR3 consists of 15 residues. The CDR3 DNA sequence: TGTGCCAGCAGCGTAGGGAAGGGGCCTGGTGTTGGCTACACCTTC. It specifies CASSVGKGPGVGYTF. Full variable domain (rest looked up from reference TRBV9 and TRBJ1-2): DSGVTQTPKHLITATGQRVTLRCSPRSGDLSVYWYQQSLDQGLQFLIQYYNGEERAKGNILERFSAQQFPDLHSELNLSSLELGDSALYFCASSVGKGPGVGYTFGSGTRLTVV.

The chain recombines TRBV28 with TRBJ1-6; 7 nucleotides agree with TRBD1. CDR3 length: 14 amino acids. With 8 bases clipped from V and 10 bases from J, the junction kept 11 bases outside the gene matches. Germline V gene lookup returns CDR1 MDHEN and CDR2 SYDVKM. In nucleotides, the CDR3 is TGTGCCAGCCTCCGGGAGGGGGCGCGATCACCCCTCCACTTT. This codes for CASLREGARSPLHF.

The chain has TRBV19 and TRBJ1-4, with TRBD1 matching 10 bases. V trimming: 3 bases; J trimming: 8 bases; junction bases outside the gene matches: 6. The CDR3 has 15 amino acids. The germline V gene has CDR1 LNHDA and CDR2 SQIVND (reference sequence). Here the CDR3 DNA reads TGTGCCAGTAGTATCATGGGACAGGGGAGCGAAAAACTGTTTTTT. Amino acid sequence: CASSIMGQGSEKLFF.

The genes are TRBV29-1 and TRBJ1-1; no clear D gene. CDR1 is SQVTM and CDR2 is ANQGSEA in the germline V gene. The V and J ends lost 4 bases and 0 bases respectively, with 12 bases between them. The CDR3 totals 14 residues. CDR3 amino acids: CSVVGLRMNTEAFF. The CDR3 nucleotides read TGCAGCGTTGTCGGCCTGAGGATGAACACTGAAGCTTTCTTT. The variable domain in full, with the rest retrieved from reference TRBV29-1 and TRBJ1-1, is SAVISQKPSRDICQRGTSLTIQCQVDSQVTMMFWYRQQPGQSLTLIATANQGSEATYESGFVIDKFPISRPNLTFSTLTVSNMSPEDSSIYLCSVVGLRMNTEAFFGQGTRLTVV.

CDR3 sequence: CASSVGAGTGEANEQFF. The DNA for the CDR3 is TGTGCCAGCAGTGTAGGTGCCGGGACAGGGGAGGCTAATGAGCAGTTCTTC. The rearrangement links TRBV2 to TRBJ2-1; the match to TRBD1 covers 10 bases. With V trimmed by 4 bases and J by 7 bases, 13 bases remained unmatched. The CDR3 runs to 17 residues. CDR1 is SNHLY and CDR2 is FYNNEI in the germline V gene.

The gene calls are TRBV23-1 and TRBJ2-1, with a weak D call TRBD2 (5 bases). TRBV23-1 is an ORF, with its function uncertain. The V and J ends lost 7 bases and 8 bases respectively, with 15 bases between them. CDR3 length: 13 residues. DNA of the CDR3: TGCGCCAGCACCTTCAGAGGGATCCATGAGCAGTTCTTC. This translates into CASTFRGIHEQFF.

The chain couples TRBV4-3 to TRBJ2-3; D perhaps matches TRBD1 (5 bases). The germline V and J ends were trimmed by 4 bases and 2 bases, with 10 bases remaining between them. The germline CDR1 and CDR2 sequences are LGHNA and YSLEER. This CDR3 has 14 residues. DNA for the CDR3: TGCGCCAGCAGCCGTGGACAAGCCACAGATACGCAGTATTTT. Its translation: CASSRGQATDTQYF.

This chain joins TRBV24-1 and TRBJ1-1; D gene ambiguous. Germline V gene sequence: CDR1 KGHDR, CDR2 SFDVKD. This CDR3 has 13 amino acids. Trimming cost V 4 bases and J 2 bases, with 7 bases left between them. The CDR3 reads CATSDFPNTEAFF. In nucleotides, the CDR3 is TGTGCCACCAGTGACTTCCCCAACACTGAAGCTTTCTTT.

The V call is TRBV4-3, the J call TRBJ1-2; 8 bases match TRBD1. The trim removed 2 bases at V and 4 bases at J, leaving 6 bases unmatched. CDR1 LGHNA and CDR2 YSLEER come from the germline V gene. The CDR3 covers 15 residues. In nucleotides, the CDR3 is TGCGCCAGCAGCCAAAGGGACAGGCGGGGCTATGGCTACACCTTC. Its translation: CASSQRDRRGYGYTF.

The genes are TRBV10-2 and TRBJ2-7; the match to TRBD1 covers 7 bases. V lost 7 bases and J lost 6; bases outside the gene matches: 3. The germline V gene has CDR1 WSHSY and CDR2 SAAADI. There are 11 residues in the CDR3. The CDR3 nucleotides read TGCGCCAGCACCCCAGGGGGCGAGCAGTACTTC. This translates into CASTPGGEQYF.

The gene calls are TRBV10-1 and TRBJ2-2, with D perhaps TRBD2 (7 bases). V shed 10 bases and J shed 4 bases, with 13 bases lying between them. CDR1 is WNHNN, CDR2 SYGVQD, per germline (reference sequence). The CDR3 runs 13 residues. The CDR3 region is CATRGGGTGELFF. The DNA of the CDR3 is TGCGCCACCAGAGGGGGGGGCACCGGGGAGCTGTTTTTT.

The rearrangement joins TRBV3-1 (or the pseudogene TRBV3-2) to TRBJ1-5, with TRBD1 as a possible D gene (6 bases). The CDR3 runs 16 residues. The germline gives CDR1 LGHDT, CDR2 YNNKEL (reference sequence). Trimming removed 3 bases at V and 3 bases at J, with 15 bases between. The CDR3 is CASSHDGTIDNQPQHF. The CDR3 region has the DNA TGTGCCAGCAGCCATGACGGGACAATAGACAATCAGCCCCAGCATTTT.

This sequence joins TRBV6-1 and TRBJ2-1, with 12 bases lining up with TRBD2. The CDR3 runs 16 residues. Trimming cost V 2 bases and J 8 bases; bases outside gene matches: 7. The germline gives CDR1 MNHNS, CDR2 SASEGT. CDR3 region: CASSEFTSGGRYEQFF. CDR3 in DNA: TGTGCCAGCAGTGAATTTACTAGCGGGGGGCGGTATGAGCAGTTCTTC.

This sequence joins TRBV7-9 and TRBJ1-6; D call uncertain. V was pared by 4 bases and J by 5 bases, with 15 bases between. The V gene's germline CDR1 is SEHNR and CDR2 FQNEAQ (reference sequence). This CDR3 spans 16 amino acids. The CDR3 coding sequence is TGTGCCAGCAGCTCCTCCGTCGGAGGCAATAATTCACCCCTCCACTTT. Encoded protein: CASSSSVGGNNSPLHF. Supplemented by reference TRBV7-9 and TRBJ1-6, the full variable domain reads DTGVSQNPRHKITKRGQNVTFRCDPISEHNRLYWYRQTLGQGPEFLTYFQNEAQLEKSRLLSDRFSAERPKGSFSTLEIQRTEQGDSAMYLCASSSSVGGNNSPLHFGNGTRLTVT.

CDR3 amino acids: CASVSAYTGELFF. The CDR3 coding sequence is TGTGCCAGCGTTAGCGCTTACACCGGGGAGCTGTTTTTT. The J gene is TRBJ2-2, the V gene TRBV28, with a possible D match to TRBD2 (5 bases). V was shortened by 8 bases and J by 3 bases, with 10 bases between the two germline ends. The germline gives CDR1 MDHEN, CDR2 SYDVKM. The CDR3 consists of 13 residues.

The rearrangement links TRBV23-1 to TRBJ2-1; 11 nucleotides align to TRBD1. TRBV23-1 is an open reading frame whose function is uncertain. CDR3 length equals 16 residues. J lost 4 bases, V lost 2 bases, and 4 bases had no gene match. CDR3 sequence (DNA): TGCGCCAGCAGTCAAATCGGGACAGGGGGATACAATGAGCAGTTCTTC. Protein product: CASSQIGTGGYNEQFF.

This rearrangement joins TRBV6-1 to TRBJ1-1; D may be TRBD1 (6 bases). V was pared by 2 bases and J by 2 bases, with 12 bases between. CDR1 is MNHNS and CDR2 is SASEGT in the germline V gene. This CDR3 is 15 amino acids long. DNA of the CDR3: TGTGCCAGCAGTGAACCCCGACAGGTTAACACTGAAGCTTTCTTT. Protein sequence: CASSEPRQVNTEAFF.

V gene TRBV7-6 combines with J gene TRBJ1-1; D might be TRBD1 (5 bases). The CDR3 spans 11 residues. V gave up 4 bases and J gave up 8 bases, with 8 bases separating them. Germline values: CDR1 SGHVS, CDR2 FNYEAQ. The CDR3 spells CASSSTEEAFF. The CDR3 DNA reads TGTGCCAGCAGCTCGACAGAGGAAGCTTTCTTT.

The rearrangement uses TRBV29-1 and TRBJ2-7; possible D gene TRBD1, 5 bases. Trimming took off 5 bases at V and 4 bases at J, with 18 bases between the two ends. CDR3 size: 14 residues. CDR1 is SQVTM and CDR2 is ANQGSEA in the germline V gene. CDR3 residues: CSVSSLDIGYEQYF. The CDR3 DNA sequence: TGCAGCGTTTCCTCGTTGGACATCGGATACGAGCAGTACTTC.